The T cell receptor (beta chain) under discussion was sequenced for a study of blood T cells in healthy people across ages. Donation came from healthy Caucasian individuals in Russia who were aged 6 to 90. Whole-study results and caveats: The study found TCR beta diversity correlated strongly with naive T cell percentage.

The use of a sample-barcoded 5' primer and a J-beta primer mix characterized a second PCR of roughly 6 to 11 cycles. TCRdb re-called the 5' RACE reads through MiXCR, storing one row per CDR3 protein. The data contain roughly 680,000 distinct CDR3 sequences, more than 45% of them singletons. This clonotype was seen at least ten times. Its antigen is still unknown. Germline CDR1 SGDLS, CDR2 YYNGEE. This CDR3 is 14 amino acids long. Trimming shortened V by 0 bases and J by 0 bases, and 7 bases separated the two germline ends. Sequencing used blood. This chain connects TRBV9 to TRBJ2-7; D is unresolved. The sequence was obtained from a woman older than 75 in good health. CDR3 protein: CASSVASFSYEQYF. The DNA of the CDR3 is TGTGCCAGCAGCGTAGCTTCCTTCTCCTACGAGCAGTACTTC. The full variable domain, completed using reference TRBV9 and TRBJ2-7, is DSGVTQTPKHLITATGQRVTLRCSPRSGDLSVYWYQQSLDQGLQFLIQYYNGEERAKGNILERFSAQQFPDLHSELNLSSLELGDSALYFCASSVASFSYEQYFGPGTRLTVT.